This T cell receptor beta chain is drawn from a study of blood T cell repertoires in COVID-19. Details on this clone: The junction shows a germline mismatch at one end, possibly a read error.

Original processing methods: Reference gene primers were amplified, and this amplification served to estimate nucleated cell counts. Repertoires were generated with immunoSEQ multiplex PCR, while TCRdb's copy carries only in-frame clones and drops some. Clone size and V and J calls were adopted from that table, with D and trimming inferred from the DNA. The sample gives approximately 260,000 clones, 80% to 90% of which show up once; about 4% is in the top ten. Germline CDR1 SGHRS, CDR2 YFSETQ. The CDR3 has 13 amino acids. J is TRBJ2-1 and V is TRBV5-1, with TRBD2 identical over 8 bases. The TCR sequence derives from a man in his thirties or forties with acute COVID-19. The specimen was PBMCs or T cells enriched from blood (not recorded which). The CDR3 bases are TGTGCCAGCAGCTTGGGACTAGGAGACGAGCAGTTCTTC. Translating it yields CASSLGLGDEQFF.